Sequencing of this T cell receptor beta chain was carried out in a study of T cell repertoires in cytomegalovirus infection. A single record per CDR3 protein comes from TCRdb applying MiXCR to the reads. The table has approximately 990,000 distinct CDR3 sequences, 30% to 40% seen once. This CDR3 is 17 amino acids long. J gave up 4 bases and V 4 bases, and 9 bases lay outside the gene matches. Germline CDR1 is SEHNR and CDR2 is FQNEAQ (reference sequence). This clonotype turned up a few times. What it recognizes is unknown. The TCR sequence derives from a human donor in good health (CMV status not recorded). Some clones in this sample may be carry-over from other donors' samples. The V gene is TRBV7-9, the J gene TRBJ2-2; 10 nucleotides line up with TRBD2. This sample comprised cultured CD8+ T cells from PBMCs, obtained from culture after CMV antigen stimulation. The CDR3 protein is CASSSGGLALVTGELFF. CDR3 nucleotides: TGTGCCAGCAGCTCTGGGGGACTAGCGTTGGTCACCGGGGAGCTGTTTTTT.